A selection of T cell receptor beta chains follows, all from one sample in a study of regulatory T cells in long-lasting Graves disease. MiXCR, applied by TCRdb to the multiplex PCR reads, yields one record per CDR3 protein. Found here are 500,000 to 700,000 distinct CDR3 sequences, around 30% of them singletons; the top ten hold 40% to 55%. Sequences were derived from peripheral blood mononuclear cells (PBMCs), sampled when the disease was refractory, from a patient treated with antithyroid drugs. The receptors originated from a female donor with Graves disease. The CDR3 runs from the conserved cysteine through the conserved F or W.

CASSLWDRVIEQYF,TRBV12-3/TRBV12-4,TRBJ2-7
CASSKQGSGSYEQYF,TRBV12-3/TRBV12-4,TRBJ2-7
CASRIQANTEAFF,TRBV12-3/TRBV12-4,TRBJ1-1
CSARAQGNSPLHF,TRBV20-1,TRBJ1-6
CASRQGGMVSGYTF,TRBV6-1,TRBJ1-2
CASSEGGTKIYEQYF,TRBV6-1,TRBJ2-7
CASSFQGGSGYGYTF,TRBV12-3/TRBV12-4,TRBJ1-2
CASLERKAYEQYF,TRBV6-1,TRBJ2-7
CASSEVGAGWGSYEQYF,TRBV2,TRBJ2-7
CASSLVWRDRTEQYF,TRBV11-2,TRBJ2-7
CASSRGVVEKLFF,TRBV7-2,TRBJ1-4
CASSLRVRTDEAFF,TRBV28,TRBJ1-1
CASREPRGPGSSGNTIYF,TRBV12-3/TRBV12-4,TRBJ1-3
CSARLGSGLGYYVAFF,TRBV20-1,TRBJ1-1
CASSLVVTGTEAFF,TRBV11-2,TRBJ1-1
CSASVAGPVSPLHF,TRBV20-1,TRBJ1-6
CAWSPRGGYTF,TRBV30,TRBJ1-2
CASSFPEGGPYEQYF,TRBV28,TRBJ2-7
CASSERGYSNQPQHF,TRBV2,TRBJ1-5
CASSRSSGESTDTQYF,TRBV10-1,TRBJ2-3
CAWSLSGERGQETQYF,TRBV30,TRBJ2-5
CASTPSGIPYEQYF,TRBV6-1,TRBJ2-7
CASSEGPVIYGYTF,TRBV6-1,TRBJ1-2
CASSQDQDYPLEQYF,TRBV4-1,TRBJ2-7
CASSLQGAGGYTF,TRBV5-1,TRBJ1-2
CSASLSVGSNQPQHF,TRBV20-1,TRBJ1-5
CASSLRRDREKLFF,TRBV27,TRBJ1-4
CASSIGLTGADYGYTF,TRBV19,TRBJ1-2
CSATALAGGPETQYF,TRBV20-1,TRBJ2-5
CATSRDAAQGPEAFF,TRBV15,TRBJ1-1
CASRAGGINQPQHF,TRBV5-1,TRBJ1-5
CASSSDTTGGYTF,TRBV7-3,TRBJ1-2
CASSGTGLSNQPQHF,TRBV2,TRBJ1-5
CSVEDLAGGETQYF,TRBV29-1,TRBJ2-5
CASRATGGGEKLFF,TRBV6-1,TRBJ1-4
CASRAPLGKDRGELFF,TRBV7-6,TRBJ2-2
CASRQGPNTGELFF,TRBV6-1,TRBJ2-2